This TCR beta chain was recorded in a study of blood T cell repertoires in COVID-19. The table lists this clone with a few counts. The CDR3 has 16 amino acids. V lost 9 bases, J lost 0 bases, and 8 bases stayed unmatched. Germline V gives CDR1 SGHNT, CDR2 YYREEE (reference sequence). Only in-frame clones appear in the TCRdb table, and some are missing; sequencing was by immunoSEQ multiplex PCR. This table holds 190,000 or so clones, approximately 86% found once. Cohort 3 donors were reported recovered after two negative PCRs, clearance, or symptom resolution. The chain uses TRBV5-4 and TRBJ2-3, with 12 bases that match TRBD2. The source is a woman younger than 45 who had recovered from COVID-19. The sequenced sample was PBMCs or T cells enriched from blood (not recorded which). The CDR3 DNA reads TGTGCCACCCTAGCGGGAGGGTCGCCGAGCACAGATACGCAGTATTTT. It is translated as CATLAGGSPSTDTQYF.